This is a list of T cell receptor beta chains from one sample in a study of graft-versus-host responses after intestinal transplantation. The antigens these receptors bind are not known. Assay used: immunoSEQ multiplex PCR; TCRdb lists only in-frame clones, some missing. The sample has over 85,000 clones; 94% are singletons. This specimen consisted of unstimulated CD4+ T cells sorted from spleen or lymph node cells, obtained before transplant. These receptors originate from a human donor who was the organ donor for an intestinal transplant. Each CDR3 is given with its conserved first and last residue. The order of the fields is clone size, J gene, D gene, V gene, CDR3 protein, CDR3 DNA. The D gene is left open where the match is weak. Not every row has a clone size; where given, it reads once, few, many or a size class.

>-|TRBJ1-1|TRBD1|TRBV11-2
CASSPDRGDTEAFF
TGTGCCAGCAGCCCTGACAGGGGGGACACTGAAGCTTTCTTT
>-|TRBJ1-5|-|TRBV19
CASSIDFSNQPQHF
TGTGCCAGTAGTATTGACTTTAGCAATCAGCCCCAGCATTTT
>-|TRBJ1-2|TRBD1|TRBV28
CASSRIDRGANYGYTF
TGTGCCAGCAGTCGAATTGACAGGGGAGCTAACTATGGCTACACCTTC
>once|TRBJ2-5|-|TRBV6-4
CASTLSPRLFRETQYF
TGTGCCAGTACTTTATCTCCGAGACTCTTCAGGGAGACCCAGTACTTC
>-|TRBJ1-1|TRBD1|TRBV29-1
CSAGTANPNTEAFF
TGCAGCGCTGGGACAGCGAACCCGAACACTGAAGCTTTCTTT
>-|TRBJ1-1|-|TRBV15
CATSRPYAAKNTEAFF
TGTGCCACCAGCAGACCATACGCCGCGAAAAACACTGAAGCTTTCTTT
>-|TRBJ2-3|-|TRBV11-2
CASSLDPGTDTQYF
TGTGCCAGCAGCTTAGATCCGGGCACAGATACGCAGTATTTT
>-|TRBJ1-4|-|TRBV5-6
CASSLEGGKLFF
TGTGCCAGCAGCTTGGAAGGGGGAAAACTGTTTTTT
>-|TRBJ2-2|-|TRBV2
CASSGPGRALTGELFF
TGTGCCAGCAGCGGCCCAGGGCGTGCTTTAACCGGGGAGCTGTTTTTT
>-|TRBJ1-6|-|TRBV11-2
CASSQSLYGVPGF
TGTGCCAGCAGCCAAAGTTTGTACGGGGTCCCAGGCTTT
>-|TRBJ2-3|TRBD1|TRBV2
CAGGQGANTQYF
TGTGCCGGAGGACAGGGGGCGAATACGCAGTATTTT
>-|TRBJ2-5|-|TRBV18
CASSPFTAKETQYF
TGTGCCAGCTCACCGTTTACGGCGAAAGAGACCCAGTACTTC
>-|TRBJ1-6|-|TRBV4-1
CASSQDRGRANFGYHSPLHF
TGCGCCAGCAGCCAAGATCGGGGCAGAGCGAATTTTGGATATCATTCACCCCTCCACTTT
>-|TRBJ1-2|TRBD1|TRBV15
CATSRGGTGLSRTF
TGTGCCACCAGCAGAGGCGGGACAGGGCTATCACGGACCTTC
>-|TRBJ2-7|TRBD1|TRBV6-1
CASRYLGQGPYEQYF
TGTGCCAGCAGGTACCTCGGACAGGGGCCCTACGAGCAGTACTTC
>-|TRBJ2-3|TRBD1|TRBV19
CASSMDRGRTDTQYF
TGTGCCAGTAGTATGGACAGGGGGCGCACAGATACGCAGTATTTT
>once|TRBJ2-1|-|TRBV6-5
CASSYSPVAAYNEQFF
TGTGCCAGCAGTTACTCGCCCGTAGCGGCCTACAATGAGCAGTTCTTC
>-|TRBJ1-4|-|TRBV7-2
CASSLGGGEKLFF
TGTGCCAGCAGCTTAGGCGGTGGAGAAAAACTGTTTTTT
>-|TRBJ1-2|-|TRBV6-4
CASSVASPHGKTYGYTF
TGTGCCAGCAGTGTAGCGAGCCCACACGGAAAGACCTATGGCTACACCTTC
>few|TRBJ2-5|-|TRBV6-1
CASRRVGGAETQYF
TGTGCCAGCAGACGGGTTGGGGGTGCGGAGACCCAGTACTTC
>-|TRBJ1-2|-|TRBV19
CASSKELIYGYTF
TGTGCCAGTAGTAAAGAATTGATCTATGGCTACACCTTC
>once|TRBJ1-1|-|TRBV5-1
CASSFGLLTQGAEAFF
TGCGCCAGCAGCTTCGGTCTTTTAACCCAAGGGGCTGAAGCTTTCTTT
>-|TRBJ2-3|TRBD2|TRBV2
CASSETSGAPDTQYF
TGTGCCAGCAGCGAGACTAGCGGGGCCCCAGATACGCAGTATTTT
>-|TRBJ1-4|-|TRBV11-2
CASSLIGRASEKLFF
TGTGCCAGCAGCTTAATCGGCAGGGCATCTGAAAAACTGTTTTTT
>-|TRBJ2-7|-|TRBV27
CASGHTYEQYF
TGTGCCAGCGGACATACCTACGAGCAGTACTTC
>-|TRBJ2-5|TRBD2|TRBV7-9
CASSYKVTSGGLTQETQYF
TGTGCCAGCAGCTACAAAGTCACTAGCGGGGGGTTAACCCAGGAGACCCAGTACTTC
>-|TRBJ1-1|TRBD1|TRBV18
CASSPTTGPDTEAFF
TGTGCCAGCTCGCCAACGACAGGGCCGGACACTGAAGCTTTCTTT
>-|TRBJ2-7|-|TRBV29-1
CSAGSLSYEQYF
TGCAGCGCCGGTAGTCTTTCCTACGAGCAGTACTTC
>-|TRBJ1-4|-|TRBV5-6
CASSWGPVGVTNEKLFF
TGTGCCAGCAGCTGGGGGCCAGTCGGGGTAACTAATGAAAAACTGTTTTTT
>-|TRBJ2-7|-|TRBV18
CASSPLLLYEQYF
TGTGCCAGCTCACCCCTACTATTATACGAGCAGTACTTC
>once|TRBJ2-7|-|TRBV7-9
CASSLPAHEQYF
TGTGCCAGCAGCTTACCGGCGCACGAGCAGTACTTC
>-|TRBJ1-6|-|TRBV21-1
CASTPRDRGPEPNNSPLHF
TGTGCCAGCACCCCACGGGACAGGGGTCCCGAACCGAATAATTCACCCCTCCACTTT
>-|TRBJ1-2|-|TRBV11-2
CASSVTSVNYGYTF
TGTGCCAGCAGCGTGACCAGTGTGAACTATGGCTACACCTTC
>-|TRBJ2-5|TRBD2|TRBV7-6
CASSPGLAGGKRETQYF
TGTGCCAGCAGCCCGGGACTAGCGGGGGGGAAGCGGGAGACCCAGTACTTC
>once|TRBJ1-1|-|TRBV6-6
CASSYAGTWGTEAFF
TGTGCCAGCAGTTACGCCGGGACCTGGGGCACTGAAGCTTTCTTT
>-|TRBJ1-2|-|TRBV5-1
CASSLDLGYGYTF
TGCGCCAGCAGCTTGGATTTGGGGTATGGCTACACCTTC
>-|TRBJ1-3|-|TRBV10-3
CAISAPSGNTIYF
TGTGCCATCAGTGCCCCCTCTGGAAACACCATATATTTT
>-|TRBJ1-5|-|TRBV25-1
CASSDLSTVGNQPQHF
TGTGCCAGCAGTGATCTGAGCACAGTCGGCAATCAGCCCCAGCATTTT
>-|TRBJ1-5|-|TRBV18
CASSPGTNQPQHF
TGTGCCAGCTCACCGGGGACGAATCAGCCCCAGCATTTT
>-|TRBJ2-7|-|TRBV5-1
CASSRAGTSVTYEQYF
TGCGCCAGCAGCCGCGCCGGGACCTCTGTGACCTACGAGCAGTACTTC
>-|TRBJ1-1|-|TRBV18
CASSPPVRGTEAFF
TGTGCCAGCTCACCACCGGTGAGAGGGACTGAAGCTTTCTTT
>-|TRBJ1-1|-|TRBV6-6
CASSTGNAEAFF
TGTGCCAGCAGTACCGGGAACGCTGAAGCTTTCTTT
>-|TRBJ1-1|-|TRBV5-6
CASSLRGQNTEAFF
TGTGCCAGCAGCCTCCGGGGCCAGAACACTGAAGCTTTCTTT
>-|TRBJ1-5|TRBD1|TRBV6-1
CASSIGQGLRQPQHF
TGTGCCAGCAGTATAGGACAGGGACTCAGGCAGCCCCAGCATTTT
>-|TRBJ2-3|TRBD2|TRBV7-2
CASSLGLAGVTDTQYF
TGTGCCAGCAGCCTCGGACTAGCGGGGGTCACAGATACGCAGTATTTT
>-|TRBJ1-2|-|TRBV10-3
CAIRPRESGYGYTF
TGTGCCATCAGGCCTCGGGAGTCCGGCTATGGCTACACCTTC